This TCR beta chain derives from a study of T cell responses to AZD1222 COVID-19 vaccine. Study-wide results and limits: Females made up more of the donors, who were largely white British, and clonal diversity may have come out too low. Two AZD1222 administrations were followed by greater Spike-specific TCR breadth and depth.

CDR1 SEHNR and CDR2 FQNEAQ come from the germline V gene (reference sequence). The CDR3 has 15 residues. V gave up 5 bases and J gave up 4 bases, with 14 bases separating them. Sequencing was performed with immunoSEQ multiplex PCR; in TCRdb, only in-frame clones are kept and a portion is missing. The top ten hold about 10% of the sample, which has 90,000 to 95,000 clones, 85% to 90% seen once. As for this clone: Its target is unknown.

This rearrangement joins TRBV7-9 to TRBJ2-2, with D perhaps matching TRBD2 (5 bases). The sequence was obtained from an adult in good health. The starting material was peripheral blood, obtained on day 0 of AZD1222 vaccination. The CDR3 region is CASSTEGLLTGELFF. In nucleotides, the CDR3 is TGTGCCAGCAGCACCGAAGGACTCCTCACCGGGGAGCTGTTTTTT. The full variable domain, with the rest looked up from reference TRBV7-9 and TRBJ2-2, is DTGVSQNPRHKITKRGQNVTFRCDPISEHNRLYWYRQTLGQGPEFLTYFQNEAQLEKSRLLSDRFSAERPKGSFSTLEIQRTEQGDSAMYLCASSTEGLLTGELFFGEGSRLTVL.